This T cell receptor beta chain was profiled in a study of post-analysis software for immune sequencing data. Overall study: Multiple sclerosis in the patients followed relapsing-remitting, secondary progressive and progressive-relapsing courses. Study-wide results and limits: Normalized Chao1 diversity was significantly lower in multiple sclerosis patients than in controls. Comparison of patients with controls showed five TRBV segments more frequent in patients, TRBV5-6, TRBV5-1 and TRBV20-1 among them.

The TCR beta cDNA libraries contained unique molecular identifiers. Out of roughly 1 to 11 million T cells, a few hundred thousand cDNA molecules were generated. In TCRdb, the PCR reads were re-called with MiXCR into one record per CDR3 protein. The sample has roughly 620,000 distinct CDR3 sequences, roughly 40% seen once. Of note for this clonotype: Its antigen is still unknown.

CDR1 and CDR2 (germline): SQVTM, ANQGSEA. J lost 0 bases, V lost 7 bases, and 3 bases had no gene match. This CDR3 has 13 amino acids. Sequenced sample: blood. The receptor comes from a girl aged 5 to 17 with multiple sclerosis. The chain has TRBV29-1 and TRBJ1-1, with 9 positions matching TRBD1. CDR3 loop: CSGTGDMNTEAFF. CDR3 bases: TGCAGCGGGACAGGGGATATGAACACTGAAGCTTTCTTT.